This T cell receptor (beta chain) was documented in a study of Ad26.COV2.S vaccination and SARS-CoV-2 variants. Study results and limitations: Overall T cell responses may have been underestimated by the analyses of TCR breadth and depth.

The treatment: around 19 received Ad26.COV2.S at low or high dose, single or two shots; about 5 received placebo; per-sample allocation not given. The samples were gathered on day 63 after the first injection of vaccine or placebo. The individual, an adult aged 18-55 years, was a donor in Boston. This clone was recorded only once. The antigen is unknown. Trimming removed 4 bases from V and 4 bases from J; junction bases left unmatched: 8. CDR1 and CDR2 from the germline V gene are SGHDN and FVKESK. The CDR3 covers 16 residues. The protocol was immunoSEQ multiplex PCR, while the TCRdb copy is restricted to in-frame clones and leaves out a portion. The sample includes around 300,000 clones, 88% seen only once; the top ten take approximately 5.9%.

Sequencing was performed on peripheral blood, taken in a trial of Ad26.COV2.S vaccine versus placebo. The J gene is TRBJ2-2, the V gene TRBV14; 8 positions agree with TRBD2. The clonotype originates from a person aged 18 to 59 who received the Ad26.COV2.S COVID-19 vaccine or a placebo. CDR3 nucleotide sequence: TGTGCCAGCAGCCCCCGGGGGGGGCGGGGCACCGGGGAGCTGTTTTTT. This sequence encodes CASSPRGGRGTGELFF.